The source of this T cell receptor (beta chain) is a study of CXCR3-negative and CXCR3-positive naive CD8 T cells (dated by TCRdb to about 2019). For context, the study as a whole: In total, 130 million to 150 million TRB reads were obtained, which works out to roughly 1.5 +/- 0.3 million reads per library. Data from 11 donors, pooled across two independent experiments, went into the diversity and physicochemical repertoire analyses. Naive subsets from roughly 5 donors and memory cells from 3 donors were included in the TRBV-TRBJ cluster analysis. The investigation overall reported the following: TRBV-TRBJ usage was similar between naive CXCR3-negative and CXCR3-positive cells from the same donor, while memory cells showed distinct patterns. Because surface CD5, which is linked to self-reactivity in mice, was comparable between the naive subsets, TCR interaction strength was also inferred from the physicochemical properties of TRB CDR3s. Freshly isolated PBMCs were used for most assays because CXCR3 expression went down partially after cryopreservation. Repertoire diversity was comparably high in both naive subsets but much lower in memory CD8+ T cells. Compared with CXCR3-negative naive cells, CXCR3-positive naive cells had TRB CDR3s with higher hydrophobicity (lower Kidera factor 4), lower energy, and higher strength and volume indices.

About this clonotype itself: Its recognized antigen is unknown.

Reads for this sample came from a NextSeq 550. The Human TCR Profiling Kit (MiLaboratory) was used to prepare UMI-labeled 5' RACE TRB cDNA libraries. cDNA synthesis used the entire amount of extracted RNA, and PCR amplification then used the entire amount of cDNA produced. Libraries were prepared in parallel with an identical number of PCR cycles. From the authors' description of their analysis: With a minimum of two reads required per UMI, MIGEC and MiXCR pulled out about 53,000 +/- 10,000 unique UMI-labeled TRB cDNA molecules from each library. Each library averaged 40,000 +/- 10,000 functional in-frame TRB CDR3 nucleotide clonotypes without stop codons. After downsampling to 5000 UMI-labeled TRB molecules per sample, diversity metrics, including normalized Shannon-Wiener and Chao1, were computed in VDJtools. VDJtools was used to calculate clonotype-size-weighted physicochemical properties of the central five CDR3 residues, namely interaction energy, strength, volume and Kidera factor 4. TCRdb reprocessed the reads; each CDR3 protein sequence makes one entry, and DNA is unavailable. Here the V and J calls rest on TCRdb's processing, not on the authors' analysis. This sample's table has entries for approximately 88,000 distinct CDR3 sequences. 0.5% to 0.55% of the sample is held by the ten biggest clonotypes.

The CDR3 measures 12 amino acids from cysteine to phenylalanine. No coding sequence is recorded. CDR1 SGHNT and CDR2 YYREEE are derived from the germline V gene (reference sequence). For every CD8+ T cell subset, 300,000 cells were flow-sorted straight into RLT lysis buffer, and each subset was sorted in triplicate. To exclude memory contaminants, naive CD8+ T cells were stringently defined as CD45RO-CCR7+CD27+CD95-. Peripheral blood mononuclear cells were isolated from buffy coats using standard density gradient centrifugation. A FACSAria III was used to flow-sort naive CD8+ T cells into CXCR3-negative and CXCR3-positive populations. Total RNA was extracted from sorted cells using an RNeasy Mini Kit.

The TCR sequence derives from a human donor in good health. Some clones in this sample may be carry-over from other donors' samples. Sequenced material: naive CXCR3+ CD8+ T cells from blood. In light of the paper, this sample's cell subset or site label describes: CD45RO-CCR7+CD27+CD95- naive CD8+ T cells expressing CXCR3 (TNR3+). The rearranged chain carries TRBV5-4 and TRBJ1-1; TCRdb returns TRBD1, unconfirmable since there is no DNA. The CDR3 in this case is CASSSRGTEAFF.